The 30 T cell receptor beta chains given below trace back to one sample, sequenced in a study of blood T cells in healthy people across ages (dated by TCRdb to between 2014 and 2017). The method behind the library was 5' RACE. This sample was sequenced with an Illumina HiSeq 2500. A second PCR of roughly 7 to 12 cycles was run with a J-beta primer mix and a sample-barcoded 5' primer. TCRdb reprocessing: public reads trimmed at Q25 with fastp, clones called with MiXCR, in-frame beta chains kept. A single entry per CDR3 protein holds the most common genes and DNA from its merged rows. Across this sample there are some 1.6 million distinct CDR3 sequences, with around 36% seen only once. The ten largest make up around 11% of the sample. The sample taken for sequencing was blood. Receptors originate from a woman aged 25 to 39 in good health.

This clonotype occurred many times. V and J are TRBV7-2 and TRBJ2-1; D uncertain. Germline V gene sequence: CDR1 SGHTA, CDR2 FQGNSA. V lost 3 bases to trimming and J lost 6 bases, with 12 bases between them. The CDR3 runs 14 residues. CDR3 sequence reads: CASSLTLMGNEQFF. CDR3 sequence (DNA): TGTGCCAGCAGCTTGACACTGATGGGCAATGAGCAGTTCTTC.

The chain has TRBV10-3 and TRBJ2-4, with 10 positions matching TRBD2. Germline V CDR1 and CDR2: ENHRY, SYGVKD. CDR3 length: 15 amino acids. With V trimmed by 3 bases and J by 6 bases, 5 bases remained unmatched. CDR3: CAISDSGRGGNIQYF. CDR3 sequence (DNA): TGTGCCATCAGTGACAGCGGGAGGGGTGGAAACATTCAGTACTTC.

This clonotype has a handful of counts. The gene calls are TRBV3-1 and TRBJ2-3; a possible D gene is TRBD1 (6 bases). The CDR3 sequence is 17 residues long. Germline V lookup: CDR1 LGHDT, CDR2 YNNKEL (reference sequence). Trimming took 0 bases from V and 1 from J, leaving 14 bases between them. The CDR3 DNA sequence: TGTGCCAGCAGCCAAGATTCGCCGGACAGCCGCACAGATACGCAGTATTTT. Protein: CASSQDSPDSRTDTQYF.

As to this clonotype: The CDR3 carries no conserved terminal phenylalanine or tryptophan, so it likely arises from a read error. The chain uses TRBV20-1 and TRBJ2-3; the D gene is possibly TRBD2 (5 bases). Deletions cut 3 bases from V and 3 bases from J, with 13 bases between. This CDR3 is 14 amino acids long. Germline V CDR1 and CDR2: DFQATT, SNEGSKA (reference sequence). The CDR3 loop is CSASGSLVTDTQYC. Written as DNA, the CDR3 is TGCAGTGCTAGTGGGAGCCTAGTAACAGATACGCAGTATTGT.

The rearrangement joins TRBV12-3 or TRBV12-4 to TRBJ1-2, with 8 bases fitting TRBD1. Losses at the gene ends were 5 bases for V and 4 bases for J; bases not matched to a gene: 12. This CDR3 comprises 16 residues. The CDR3 loop reads CASSLRQGLFGYGYTF. CDR3 DNA sequence: TGTGCCAGCAGTCTTAGACAGGGGTTGTTCGGCTATGGCTACACCTTC.

This clonotype was picked up a small number of times. The chain has TRBV9 and TRBJ2-6; D might be TRBD1 or TRBD2, each matching 6 bases. Germline CDR1 is SGDLS and CDR2 is YYNGEE. Trimming removed 0 bases from V and 0 bases from J, with 22 bases in between. CDR3 length: 21 residues. CDR3 nucleotide sequence: TGTGCCAGCAGCGTAGCCCGAGGAGGGCGGACAGTTCGCTCTGGGGCCAACGTCCTGACTTTC. Protein product: CASSVARGGRTVRSGANVLTF. Together with reference TRBV9 and TRBJ2-6, the CDR3 gives the full variable domain: DSGVTQTPKHLITATGQRVTLRCSPRSGDLSVYWYQQSLDQGLQFLIQYYNGEERAKGNILERFSAQQFPDLHSELNLSSLELGDSALYFCASSVARGGRTVRSGANVLTFGAGSRLTVL.

This chain connects TRBV7-2 to TRBJ2-7; 11 bases match TRBD1. The V segment lost 6 bases and the J segment 5 bases; nucleotides outside the gene matches: 9. The CDR3 extends over 15 amino acids. CDR1 and CDR2 (germline): SGHTA, FQGNSA. DNA for the CDR3: TGTGCCAGCAGTCGAGGACAGGGGGCTTTCAACGAGCAGTACTTC. This codes for CASSRGQGAFNEQYF.

A note on this clonotype: At one boundary the junction diverges from the germline segment, which might be a read error. The V and J genes are TRBV20-1 and TRBJ2-1; TRBD2 matches 8 bases. The closer fit of TRBJ2-7 to the DNA end suggests the J call may be wrong. The germline V gene has CDR1 DFQATT and CDR2 SNEGSKA (reference sequence). The CDR3 is made up of 15 amino acids. The CDR3 sequence is CSVREGRGGGYEQYF. For the CDR3, the DNA is TGCAGTGTTAGAGAGGGACGGGGGGGTGGCTACGAGCAGTACTTC.

The chain combines TRBV27 with TRBJ2-5; D could derive from TRBD1 or TRBD2 (5 bases each). The end of the DNA aligns better with TRBJ2-7, so the J call may be wrong. This CDR3 has 13 residues. CDR1 MNHEY and CDR2 SMNVEV come from the germline V gene (reference sequence). This CDR3 reads CASRLLGAYEQYF. The CDR3 bases are TGTGCCAGCAGGCTGCTGGGGGCCTACGAGCAGTACTTC.

This chain connects TRBV5-1 to TRBJ2-1, with 7 bases matching TRBD2. CDR1 is SGHRS, CDR2 YFSETQ, per germline. V shed 0 bases, J shed 7 bases, and the junction held 7 bases outside the gene matches. CDR3 size: 15 residues. CDR3 amino acids: CASSLAIGRENEQFF. The CDR3 region has the DNA TGCGCCAGCAGCTTGGCCATTGGGCGGGAGAATGAGCAGTTCTTC. The variable domain in full, with the rest retrieved from reference TRBV5-1 and TRBJ2-1, is KAGVTQTPRYLIKTRGQQVTLSCSPISGHRSVSWYQQTPGQGLQFLFEYFSETQRNKGNFPGRFSGRQFSNSRSEMNVSTLELGDSALYLCASSLAIGRENEQFFGPGTRLTVL.

This clonotype was recorded at least ten times. The rearrangement uses TRBV10-3 and TRBJ2-5, with 8 positions matching TRBD2. Germline-derived CDR1 and CDR2 are ENHRY and SYGVKD. Trimming removed 3 bases from V and 2 bases from J; junction bases left unmatched: 5. This CDR3 spans 15 amino acids. Here the CDR3 DNA reads TGTGCCATCAGTGATAAGGGGACTAGTCAAGAGACCCAGTACTTC. This sequence encodes CAISDKGTSQETQYF.

This sequence joins TRBV5-1 and TRBJ2-3, with TRBD1 matching over 7 bases. Germline CDR1 is SGHRS and CDR2 is YFSETQ. The trim removed 2 bases at V and 2 bases at J, leaving 14 bases unmatched. This CDR3 contains 18 residues. This CDR3 reads CASSFGTERKRHTDTQYF. In nucleotides, the CDR3 is TGCGCCAGCAGCTTCGGGACAGAACGGAAAAGACACACAGATACGCAGTATTTT.

The chain uses TRBV12-3 or TRBV12-4 and TRBJ2-7; tentatively, D is TRBD2 (6 bases). Trimming shortened V by 3 bases and J by 3 bases, and 18 bases separated the two germline ends. This CDR3 is 16 amino acids long. The CDR3 is CASSFQGGEIYYEQYF. CDR3 bases: TGTGCCAGCAGTTTTCAGGGCGGGGAGATTTACTACGAGCAGTACTTC.

This clonotype has a single count. The gene calls are TRBV5-1 and TRBJ2-1, with 12 bases matching TRBD2. Unmatched junction bases numbered 18, after V lost 2 bases and J lost 9 bases. Germline V gene lookup returns CDR1 SGHRS and CDR2 YFSETQ. This CDR3 has 19 amino acids. The CDR3 region has the DNA TGCGCCAGCAGCTTTTCCAACCCTCGGCTAGCGGGAGGGAAGGGTGAGCAGTTCTTC. Protein sequence: CASSFSNPRLAGGKGEQFF.

Notes on this clonotype: One end of the junction does not line up with germline, which may come from a read error. The genes are TRBV20-1 and TRBJ2-1, with TRBD2 identical over 11 bases. CDR1 is DFQATT, CDR2 SNEGSKA, per germline (reference sequence). This CDR3 spans 20 amino acids. The DNA for the CDR3 is TGCAGTGCTAGAGGAGATTGGGGACTAGCGGAAGACCTACGGTACAATGAGCAGGTCTTC. It yields the protein CSARGDWGLAEDLRYNEQVF.

The chain has TRBV2 and TRBJ2-3, with 8 positions matching TRBD2. The ends lost 7 bases at V and 1 base at J; junction bases unmatched: 4. Germline CDR1 reads SNHLY; CDR2 reads FYNNEI. The CDR3 has 14 residues. CDR3 DNA: TGTGCCAGCACGGGTAGCGGGGGCACAGATACGCAGTATTTT. This translates into CASTGSGGTDTQYF.

The genes are TRBV5-1 and TRBJ1-2; maybe TRBD1 (6 bases). Trimming stripped 3 bases from V and 4 bases from J, with 13 bases between. This CDR3 spans 14 amino acids. Looked up from germline, CDR1 is SGHRS and CDR2 is YFSETQ. DNA for the CDR3: TGCGCCAGCAGCTCGGGACAATCGGGCTATGGCTACACCTTC. It is translated as CASSSGQSGYGYTF. The whole variable domain, filled in from reference TRBV5-1 and TRBJ1-2, reads KAGVTQTPRYLIKTRGQQVTLSCSPISGHRSVSWYQQTPGQGLQFLFEYFSETQRNKGNFPGRFSGRQFSNSRSEMNVSTLELGDSALYLCASSSGQSGYGYTFGSGTRLTVV.

The CDR3 region has the DNA TGTGCCAACAAACGGGACAGAAACAATGAGCAGTTCTTC. Protein product: CANKRDRNNEQFF. The chain has TRBV2 and TRBJ2-1, with 7 bases lining up with TRBD1. The V and J ends lost 10 bases and 5 bases, in that order; junction bases with no gene match: 8. The CDR3 is made up of 13 amino acids. Per the germline V gene, CDR1 is SNHLY and CDR2 is FYNNEI.

Turning to this clonotype: The junction and the germline gene differ at one end; a read error may be behind it. The V gene is TRBV29-1, the J gene TRBJ2-3; the match to TRBD2 covers 8 bases. This CDR3 has 15 residues. Germline CDR1 and CDR2: SQVTM and ANQGSEA. The CDR3 DNA reads TGCAGCGTTCCCGTGGTAGCGGGACTCACAGATGCGCAGTATTTT. Translation gives CSVPVVAGLTDAQYF.

The rearrangement links TRBV4-1 to TRBJ1-6; 8 bases are shared with TRBD1. CDR1 and CDR2 from the germline V gene are MGHRA and YSYEKL. The CDR3 consists of 17 residues. Trimming cost V 3 bases and J 4 bases; bases outside gene matches: 8. The CDR3 nucleotides read TGCGCCAGCAGCCAGGTAGCAGGGGGCCAATATAATTCACCCCTCCACTTT. Amino acid sequence: CASSQVAGGQYNSPLHF.

J is TRBJ2-1 and V is TRBV6-5; TRBD2 matches 10 bases. This CDR3 has 15 amino acids. Germline lookup yields CDR1 MNHEY and CDR2 SVGAGI. The V gene end was trimmed by 6 bases and the J gene end by 5 bases; junction bases not matched to a gene: 7. CDR3 in DNA: TGTGCCAGCAGGTATAGCGGGAGGCCTAACAATGAGCAGTTCTTC. Translating it yields CASRYSGRPNNEQFF.

The V and J genes are TRBV5-1 and TRBJ2-7; D might be TRBD1 (6 bases). The CDR3 runs to 18 residues. Looked up from germline, CDR1 is SGHRS and CDR2 is YFSETQ. The V end lost 0 bases, the J end lost 3 bases, and 22 bases lay between the germline ends. Here the CDR3 DNA reads TGCGCCAGCAGCTTGGTTTCGACAGGCAACCTGGGATACTACGAGCAGTACTTC. This sequence encodes CASSLVSTGNLGYYEQYF.

This clonotype has just a few counts. One end of the junction is discordant with germline, which a read error may explain. The chain combines TRBV20-1 with TRBJ1-2; 8 bases map to TRBD1. The germline V gene encodes CDR1 DFQATT and CDR2 SNEGSKA (reference sequence). This CDR3 comprises 15 residues. CDR3 DNA: TGCAGTGCCCTCGGACAGGGTCCCGTCAACTATGACTACACCTTC. This encodes CSALGQGPVNYDYTF.

The sample holds many counts of this clonotype. The chain carries TRBV29-1 and TRBJ2-7, with D uncertain. The V gene's germline CDR1 is SQVTM and CDR2 ANQGSEA. The germline V and J ends were trimmed by 0 bases and 4 bases, with 7 bases remaining between them. CDR3 size: 12 residues. CDR3 bases: TGCAGCGTTGAAGACAGGTTTTACGAGCAGTACTTC. This translates into CSVEDRFYEQYF.

The chain recombines TRBV7-9 with TRBJ2-3; TRBD2 might be the D (6 bases). The CDR3 has 15 residues. Trimming removed 4 bases at V and 6 bases at J, with 17 bases between. In germline, CDR1 is SEHNR, CDR2 FQNEAQ (reference sequence). CDR3 protein: CASSYPLSGGDTQYF. The CDR3 nucleotides read TGTGCCAGCAGCTACCCCCTGTCAGGAGGGGATACGCAGTATTTT.

The V and J genes are TRBV28 and TRBJ2-7; D is uncertain. From germline, CDR1 is MDHEN and CDR2 SYDVKM. The CDR3 sequence is 12 residues long. Trimming pared 6 bases from V and 5 bases from J, leaving 11 bases between. DNA for the CDR3: TGTGCCAGCAGGACCCCGGGCAACGAGCAGTACTTC. Residues: CASRTPGNEQYF. The full variable domain, with the rest looked up from reference TRBV28 and TRBJ2-7, is DVKVTQSSRYLVKRTGEKVFLECVQDMDHENMFWYRQDPGLGLRLIYFSYDVKMKEKGDIPEGYSVSREKKERFSLILESASTNQTSMYLCASRTPGNEQYFGPGTRLTVT.

V and J are TRBV12-3 or TRBV12-4 and TRBJ1-1; D is undetermined. Trimming took off 5 bases at V and 4 bases at J, with 11 bases between the two ends. The CDR3 runs to 13 residues. The CDR3, as DNA: TGTGCCAGCAGTCCAAGGGTCGGCACTGAAGCTTTCTTT. This encodes CASSPRVGTEAFF.

This clonotype turned up a few times. The chain is built from TRBV9 and TRBJ2-3; 7 bases fit TRBD1. This CDR3 has 15 residues. Germline CDR1 and CDR2: SGDLS and YYNGEE. Unmatched junction bases numbered 6, after V lost 4 bases and J lost 1 base. The chain's CDR3 is CASSTGVERTDTQYF. In DNA form, the CDR3 reads TGTGCCAGCAGCACAGGGGTAGAACGCACAGATACGCAGTATTTT.

V gene TRBV9 combines with J gene TRBJ2-1, with TRBD2 identical over 8 bases. Per the germline V gene, CDR1 is SGDLS and CDR2 is YYNGEE. Trimming removed 0 bases from V and 5 bases from J; junction bases left unmatched: 4. This CDR3 spans 15 amino acids. This CDR3 is CASSVGGSGNNEQFF. The DNA of the CDR3 is TGTGCCAGCAGCGTAGGGGGTAGCGGGAACAATGAGCAGTTCTTC.

This clonotype was detected a few times. This chain links TRBV6-1 with TRBJ2-1; 9 bases fit TRBD1. The trim removed 5 bases at V and 4 bases at J, leaving 9 bases unmatched. The CDR3 totals 16 residues. Germline lookup yields CDR1 MNHNS and CDR2 SASEGT. The CDR3 is CASSRAGTGKYNEQFF. The CDR3 bases are TGTGCCAGCAGTCGGGCCGGGACAGGGAAATACAATGAGCAGTTCTTC.